Listed here are 30 T cell receptor beta chains from one sample, sequenced in a study of shared clonotypes between healthy human individuals. Method: immunoSEQ multiplex PCR; TCRdb's copy keeps in-frame clones and lacks some. The sample holds about 95,000 clones, roughly two thirds seen once. The material sequenced was memory CD8+ T cells sorted from blood. The sample's subset: CD45RO+ cells pooled with CCR7-negative TemRA cells. The receptor source for this set is a man younger than 40 in good health.

The V call is TRBV11-3, the J call TRBJ2-3; 10 bases match TRBD1. The germline gives CDR1 SGHNT, CDR2 YENEEA. J gave up 4 bases and V 5 bases, and 6 bases lay outside the gene matches. The CDR3 has 15 amino acids. CDR3 sequence (DNA): TGTGCCAGCAGCGCAGCCGGGACAGGGGCAGATACGCAGTATTTT. Protein product: CASSAAGTGADTQYF.

Note on this clone: The same CDR3 also results from other DNA sequences found in this sample. J is TRBJ2-7 and V is TRBV18, with a possible D match to TRBD2 (6 bases). The CDR3 loop spans 14 amino acids. Trimming stripped 4 bases from V and 2 bases from J, with 12 bases between. Germline V gives CDR1 KGHSH, CDR2 LQKENI. The CDR3 sequence is CASSRGAQTYEQYF. Written as DNA, the CDR3 is TGTGCCAGCTCACGCGGGGCCCAGACCTACGAGCAGTACTTC.

The CDR3 DNA reads as TGTGCCACCTTACCGAAAGACAGGGCGCTGGAAGATACGCAGTATTTT. Amino acid sequence: CATLPKDRALEDTQYF. This chain uses TRBV7-9 with TRBJ2-3; 7 bases align to TRBD1. Germline V CDR1 and CDR2: SEHNR, FQNEAQ (reference sequence). CDR3 size: 16 residues. Trimming cost V 10 bases and J 5 bases; bases outside gene matches: 18.

This chain connects TRBV11-2 to TRBJ2-7; D remains ambiguous. V gave up 1 base and J gave up 5 bases, with 21 bases separating them. This CDR3 is 17 amino acids long. From germline, CDR1 is SGHAT and CDR2 FQNNGV. The CDR3 sequence: CASSLGFWAIGLHEQYF. The CDR3 region has the DNA TGTGCCAGCAGCTTAGGGTTTTGGGCCATAGGTCTCCACGAGCAGTACTTC.

The rearrangement links TRBV27 to TRBJ1-5; 8 nucleotides match TRBD1. This CDR3 spans 15 amino acids. V trimming: 9 bases; J trimming: 4 bases; junction bases outside the gene matches: 11. Germline-derived CDR1 and CDR2 are MNHEY and SMNVEV (reference sequence). CDR3 coding DNA: TGTGCCAGTCGCGACAGGGGAGGGATGAATCAGCCCCAGCATTTT. This gives the protein CASRDRGGMNQPQHF.

The chain employs TRBV27 and TRBJ2-1, with TRBD2 identical over 10 bases. V dropped 7 bases and J dropped 8; count of bases not matched to a gene: 14. Per germline, CDR1 MNHEY and CDR2 SMNVEV (reference sequence). The CDR3 extends over 16 amino acids. CDR3: CASKGGGSGGPHEQFF. CDR3 nucleotide sequence: TGTGCCAGCAAGGGTGGGGGTAGCGGGGGGCCACATGAGCAGTTCTTC.

The gene calls are TRBV15 and TRBJ2-7; 8 bases match TRBD2. V dropped 6 bases and J dropped 3; count of bases not matched to a gene: 4. The germline V gene encodes CDR1 LNHNV and CDR2 YYDKDF (reference sequence). The CDR3 spans 13 residues. Written as DNA, the CDR3 is TGTGCCACCAGGTCGGGGGGGAGCTACGAGCAGTACTTC. Its protein is CATRSGGSYEQYF.

Note on this clone: The same CDR3 arises from other DNA sequences in this sample as well. The V and J genes are TRBV4-1 and TRBJ2-7; 7 nucleotides align to TRBD1. With 4 bases clipped from V and 0 bases from J, the junction kept 6 bases outside the gene matches. This CDR3 spans 15 amino acids. Germline assignment: CDR1 MGHRA and CDR2 YSYEKL. The DNA of the CDR3 is TGCGCCAGCAGCCCCCGACAGGGAAGCTCCTACGAGCAGTACTTC. It translates to CASSPRQGSSYEQYF.

The chain is built from TRBV4-1 and TRBJ2-7, with D perhaps TRBD1 (5 bases). V dropped 0 bases and J dropped 1 base, with 10 bases sitting between them. The germline gives CDR1 MGHRA, CDR2 YSYEKL. The CDR3 extends over 15 amino acids. This CDR3 reads CASSQDLGVSYEQYF. The DNA of the CDR3 is TGCGCCAGCAGCCAAGATCTAGGGGTTTCCTACGAGCAGTACTTC.

This clone was detected ten times or more. Here the CDR3 DNA reads TGTGCCAGTAGCGCTCAGGATTACGAGCAGTACTTC. Translated: CASSAQDYEQYF. The chain links TRBV19 to TRBJ2-7; no firm D call. CDR1 is LNHDA, CDR2 SQIVND, per germline (reference sequence). The CDR3 covers 12 residues. The ends were cut back, 6 bases at V and 4 bases at J, with 10 bases in the middle. Looking up the rest from reference TRBV19 and TRBJ2-7 gives the full variable domain: DGGITQSPKYLFRKEGQNVTLSCEQNLNHDAMYWYRQDPGQGLRLIYYSQIVNDFQKGDIAEGYSVSREKKESFPLTVTSAQKNPTAFYLCASSAQDYEQYFGPGTRLTVT.

The V call is TRBV6-1, the J call TRBJ1-3; D not certain. The CDR3 has 14 residues. Trimming took 1 base from V and 3 from J, leaving 7 bases between them. Looked up from germline, CDR1 is MNHNS and CDR2 is SASEGT. DNA for the CDR3: TGTGCCAGCAGTGAAGGAAACGGTGGAAACACCATATATTTT. Its protein product is CASSEGNGGNTIYF.

The count of this clone is one. The chain has TRBV6-1 and TRBJ2-1, with 7 bases fitting TRBD2. Germline-derived CDR1 and CDR2 are MNHNS and SASEGT. The CDR3 sequence is 13 residues long. The V segment lost 8 bases and the J segment 0 bases; nucleotides outside the gene matches: 1. The CDR3 protein is CASGDYSYNEQFF. In DNA, the CDR3 is TGTGCCAGCGGGGACTACTCCTACAATGAGCAGTTCTTC.

The rearrangement joins TRBV28 to TRBJ2-5; D gene ambiguous. The CDR3 is 12 residues long. Germline lookup yields CDR1 MDHEN and CDR2 SYDVKM. V shed 5 bases and J shed 4 bases, with 8 bases lying between them. CDR3 nucleotides: TGTGCCAGCAGTCCAAATCGAGAGACCCAGTACTTC. Amino acids: CASSPNRETQYF.

This chain connects TRBV19 to TRBJ2-7; 9 bases line up with TRBD2. Germline CDR1 LNHDA, CDR2 SQIVND (reference sequence). There are 17 residues in the CDR3. Germline trimming cut 5 bases from V and 4 bases from J; bases unmatched to any gene: 15. The CDR3 DNA is TGTGCCAGTAGTGCCCAACCCCTAGCGGGGACTACTTACGAGCAGTACTTC. This codes for CASSAQPLAGTTYEQYF.

The rearrangement joins TRBV2 to TRBJ2-1; D call uncertain. The CDR3 contains 15 residues. With 0 bases removed from V and 9 bases from J, the gap between germline ends came to 15 bases. Germline V gene sequence: CDR1 SNHLY, CDR2 FYNNEI. CDR3 nucleotides: TGTGCCAGCAGTGAAGCGAGGTTGGAGTTACCTGAGCAGTTCTTC. This translates into CASSEARLELPEQFF.

The rearrangement uses TRBV25-1 and TRBJ1-1; 7 nucleotides agree with TRBD1. CDR3 length: 15 residues. J gave up 6 bases and V 5 bases, and 12 bases lay outside the gene matches. Germline V gene lookup returns CDR1 MGHDK and CDR2 SYGVNS. CDR3: CASSPWTGLKAEAFF. As DNA, the CDR3 is TGTGCCAGCAGTCCTTGGACAGGCCTGAAGGCTGAAGCTTTCTTT.

The chain links TRBV6-5 to TRBJ2-5; D possibly matches TRBD1 or TRBD2 (6 bases each). CDR3 length: 14 amino acids. CDR1 MNHEY and CDR2 SVGAGI come from the germline V gene. Deletions cut 5 bases from V and 5 bases from J, with 15 bases between. The CDR3 DNA sequence: TGTGCCAGCAGTCCAGGAGGGGGAGGTGAGACCCAGTACTTC. Protein product: CASSPGGGGETQYF.

The V and J genes are TRBV28 and TRBJ2-7; unclear D gene. Trimming pared 3 bases from V and 2 bases from J, leaving 8 bases between. Germline CDR1 is MDHEN and CDR2 is SYDVKM. The CDR3 runs to 13 residues. The CDR3 DNA reads TGTGCCAGCAGTTTTGGCAAAACCTACGAGCAGTACTTC. Translating it yields CASSFGKTYEQYF. Full variable domain (missing parts from reference TRBV28 and TRBJ2-7): DVKVTQSSRYLVKRTGEKVFLECVQDMDHENMFWYRQDPGLGLRLIYFSYDVKMKEKGDIPEGYSVSREKKERFSLILESASTNQTSMYLCASSFGKTYEQYFGPGTRLTVT.

The chain employs TRBV6-4 and TRBJ2-3, with D perhaps matching TRBD1 or TRBD2 (5 bases each). In germline, CDR1 is MRHNA, CDR2 SNTAGT. The CDR3 has 13 amino acids. Trimming removed 2 bases from V and 3 bases from J, with 6 bases in between. The CDR3 DNA is TGTGCCAGCAGTGACGGGGGAACAGATACGCAGTATTTT. This sequence encodes CASSDGGTDTQYF.

This clone was detected ten times or more. The chain joins TRBV10-1 to TRBJ1-3; unclear D gene. Trimming pared 2 bases from V and 0 bases from J, leaving 8 bases between. This CDR3 spans 15 amino acids. Germline assignment: CDR1 WNHNN and CDR2 SYGVQD (reference sequence). For the CDR3, the DNA is TGCGCCAGCAGTGAGGAGGGTTCCTCTGGAAACACCATATATTTT. Its translation: CASSEEGSSGNTIYF.

The chain employs TRBV25-1 and TRBJ2-7; TRBD1 matches at 10 bases. Germline CDR1 and CDR2: MGHDK and SYGVNS. The V segment lost 3 bases and the J segment 3 bases; nucleotides outside the gene matches: 2. CDR3 size: 14 residues. The CDR3 nucleotides read TGTGCCAGCAGTGAGGGGGACAGGGGCTACGAGCAGTACTTC. As protein: CASSEGDRGYEQYF.

In its sample, this clone was seen many times. This chain connects TRBV7-9 to TRBJ2-1, with D maybe TRBD1 (5 bases). The V and J ends lost 7 bases and 16 bases respectively, with 20 bases between them. The length of the CDR3 is 12 residues. CDR1 is SEHNR, CDR2 FQNEAQ, per germline (reference sequence). This chain's CDR3 is CASTRGLRGHFF. The CDR3 DNA reads TGTGCCAGCACCCGTGGGTTAAGGGGTCATTTCTTC.

The chain uses TRBV25-1 and TRBJ2-2; D possibly corresponds to TRBD2 (7 bases). The CDR3 runs 18 residues. Germline CDR1 is MGHDK and CDR2 is SYGVNS. The ends were cut back, 4 bases at V and 6 bases at J, with 24 bases in the middle. CDR3 coding DNA: TGTGCCAGCAGTGCTTGGTGGAGAGGGGGGGCAATTGCCGGGGAGCTGTTTTTT. It encodes CASSAWWRGGAIAGELFF.

The CDR3 nucleotides read TGTGCCAGCGTTGAAGGGCGGACAGCTTATGGCTACACCTTC. Residues: CASVEGRTAYGYTF. The rearrangement uses TRBV28 and TRBJ1-2; D perhaps matches TRBD1 (6 bases). With 8 bases removed from V and 5 bases from J, the gap between germline ends came to 18 bases. In germline, CDR1 is MDHEN, CDR2 SYDVKM. CDR3 length equals 14 residues.

This clone has only a few counts. The chain uses TRBV7-9 and TRBJ2-6; D is undetermined. Germline assignment: CDR1 SEHNR and CDR2 FQNEAQ (reference sequence). With 5 bases removed from V and 2 bases from J, the gap between germline ends came to 13 bases. CDR3 size: 16 residues. CDR3 nucleotides: TGTGCCAGCAGCCCACCCAATGGGGCTGGGGCCAACGTCCTGACTTTC. Encoded protein: CASSPPNGAGANVLTF.

This clone was found once. V is TRBV5-5 and J is TRBJ2-7; 7 nucleotides line up with TRBD1. V dropped 6 bases and J dropped 2; count of bases not matched to a gene: 8. CDR3 size: 14 residues. Per germline, CDR1 SGHKS and CDR2 YYEKEE (reference sequence). CDR3 region: CASTEQGFPYEQYF. The DNA for the CDR3 is TGTGCCAGCACTGAACAGGGGTTTCCCTACGAGCAGTACTTC.

V usage is TRBV28 and J usage is TRBJ2-1, with D maybe TRBD1 (6 bases). In germline, CDR1 is MDHEN, CDR2 SYDVKM. The CDR3 sequence is 15 residues long. Trimming shortened V by 3 bases and J by 0 bases, and 9 bases separated the two germline ends. The DNA of the CDR3 is TGTGCCAGCAGTTTGGACAGCAGCTCCTACAATGAGCAGTTCTTC. Residues: CASSLDSSSYNEQFF.

The chain is built from TRBV29-1 and TRBJ2-1; TRBD2 matches at 8 bases. The V gene end was trimmed by 6 bases and the J gene end by 0 bases; junction bases not matched to a gene: 7. Germline CDR1 and CDR2: SQVTM and ANQGSEA. The CDR3 sequence is 15 residues long. This CDR3 is CSVNLAGSSYNEQFF. The CDR3 DNA sequence: TGCAGCGTCAACTTAGCGGGGAGCTCCTACAATGAGCAGTTCTTC.

This clone was seen at least ten times. The CDR3 DNA sequence: TGCGCCAGCAGCCAAGACAGGGGGTCCTACAATGAGCAGTTCTTC. Protein product: CASSQDRGSYNEQFF. J is TRBJ2-1 and V is TRBV4-3, with TRBD1 identical over 7 bases. Trimming cost V 0 bases and J 1 base; bases outside gene matches: 0. Germline lookup yields CDR1 LGHNA and CDR2 YSLEER. The CDR3 extends over 15 amino acids.

The rearrangement uses TRBV9 and TRBJ2-5, with 11 bases fitting TRBD2. Trimming cost V 3 bases and J 1 base; bases outside gene matches: 5. From germline, CDR1 is SGDLS and CDR2 YYNGEE. CDR3 length equals 16 residues. DNA of the CDR3: TGTGCCAGCAGCGGGCTAGCGGGAGGTTTCCAAGAGACCCAGTACTTC. Its protein is CASSGLAGGFQETQYF.